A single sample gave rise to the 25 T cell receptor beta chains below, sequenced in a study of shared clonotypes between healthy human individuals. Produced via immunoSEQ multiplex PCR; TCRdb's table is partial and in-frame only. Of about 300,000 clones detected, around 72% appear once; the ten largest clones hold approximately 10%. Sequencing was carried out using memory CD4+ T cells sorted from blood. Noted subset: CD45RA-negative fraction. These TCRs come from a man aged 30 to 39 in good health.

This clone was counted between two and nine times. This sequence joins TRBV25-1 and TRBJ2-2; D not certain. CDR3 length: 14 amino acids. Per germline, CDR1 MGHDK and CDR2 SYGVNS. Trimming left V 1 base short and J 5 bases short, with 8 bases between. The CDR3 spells CASSESKFTGELFF. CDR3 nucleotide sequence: TGTGCCAGCAGTGAATCTAAGTTTACCGGGGAGCTGTTTTTT.

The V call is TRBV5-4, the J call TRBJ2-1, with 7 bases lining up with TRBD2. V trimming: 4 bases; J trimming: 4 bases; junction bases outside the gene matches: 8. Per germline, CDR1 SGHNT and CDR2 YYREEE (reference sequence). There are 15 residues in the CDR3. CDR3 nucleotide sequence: TGTGCCAGCAGCCTAGCGGTAAGGCGGTACAATGAGCAGTTCTTC. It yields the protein CASSLAVRRYNEQFF.

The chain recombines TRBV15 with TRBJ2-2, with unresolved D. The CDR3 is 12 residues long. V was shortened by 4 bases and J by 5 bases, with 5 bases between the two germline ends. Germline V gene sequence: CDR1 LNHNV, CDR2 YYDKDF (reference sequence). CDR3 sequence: CATSIPTGELFF. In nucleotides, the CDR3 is TGTGCCACCAGCATCCCAACCGGGGAGCTGTTTTTT.

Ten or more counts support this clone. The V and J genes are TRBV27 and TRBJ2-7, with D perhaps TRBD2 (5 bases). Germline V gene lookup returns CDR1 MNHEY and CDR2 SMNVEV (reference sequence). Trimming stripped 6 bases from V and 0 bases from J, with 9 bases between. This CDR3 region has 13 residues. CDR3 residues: CASSSGFSYEQYF. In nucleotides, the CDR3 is TGTGCCAGCAGCTCGGGGTTCTCCTACGAGCAGTACTTC.

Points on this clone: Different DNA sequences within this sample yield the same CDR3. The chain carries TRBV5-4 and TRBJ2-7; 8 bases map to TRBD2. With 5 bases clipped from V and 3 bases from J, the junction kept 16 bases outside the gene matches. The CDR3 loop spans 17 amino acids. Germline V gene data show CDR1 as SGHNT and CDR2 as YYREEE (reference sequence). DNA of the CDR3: TGTGCCAGCAGTCACGTTAGAAATAGCGGGAATTTCTACGAGCAGTACTTC. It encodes CASSHVRNSGNFYEQYF. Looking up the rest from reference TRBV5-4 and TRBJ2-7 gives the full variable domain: ETGVTQSPTHLIKTRGQQVTLRCSSQSGHNTVSWYQQALGQGPQFIFQYYREEENGRGNFPPRFSGLQFPNYSSELNVNALELDDSALYLCASSHVRNSGNFYEQYFGPGTRLTVT.

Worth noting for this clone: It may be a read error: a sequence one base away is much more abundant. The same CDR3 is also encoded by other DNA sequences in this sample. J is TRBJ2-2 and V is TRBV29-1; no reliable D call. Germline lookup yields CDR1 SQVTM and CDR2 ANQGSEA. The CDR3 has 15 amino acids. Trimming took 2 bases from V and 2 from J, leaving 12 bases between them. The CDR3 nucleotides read TGCAGCGTTGAAATGGCGGACCCTAACACCGGGGAGCTGTTTTTT. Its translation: CSVEMADPNTGELFF.

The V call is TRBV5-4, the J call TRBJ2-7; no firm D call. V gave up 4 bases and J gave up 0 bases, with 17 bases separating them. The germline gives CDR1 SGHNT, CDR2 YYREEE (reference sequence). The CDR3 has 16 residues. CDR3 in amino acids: CASSPMTQTNSYEQYF. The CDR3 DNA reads TGTGCCAGCAGCCCGATGACGCAGACGAACTCCTACGAGCAGTACTTC.

The CDR3 sequence is CASSDAGGTGELFF. The CDR3 nucleotides read TGTGCCAGCAGCGACGCCGGTGGGACCGGGGAGCTGTTTTTT. The genes are TRBV9 and TRBJ2-2; no clear D. From germline, CDR1 is SGDLS and CDR2 YYNGEE. This CDR3 spans 14 amino acids. Trimming cost V 3 bases and J 5 bases, with 11 bases left between them.

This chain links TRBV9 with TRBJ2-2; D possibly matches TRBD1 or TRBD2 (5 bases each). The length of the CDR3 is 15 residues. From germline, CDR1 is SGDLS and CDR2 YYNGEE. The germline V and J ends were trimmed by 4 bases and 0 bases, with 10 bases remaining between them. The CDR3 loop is CASSLGTANTGELFF. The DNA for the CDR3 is TGTGCCAGCAGCCTTGGGACCGCGAACACCGGGGAGCTGTTTTTT.

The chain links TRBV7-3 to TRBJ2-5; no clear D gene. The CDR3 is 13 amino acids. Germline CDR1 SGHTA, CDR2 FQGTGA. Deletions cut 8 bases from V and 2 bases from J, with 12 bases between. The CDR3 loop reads CASGARPQETQYF. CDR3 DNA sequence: TGTGCCAGCGGAGCAAGGCCTCAAGAGACCCAGTACTTC.

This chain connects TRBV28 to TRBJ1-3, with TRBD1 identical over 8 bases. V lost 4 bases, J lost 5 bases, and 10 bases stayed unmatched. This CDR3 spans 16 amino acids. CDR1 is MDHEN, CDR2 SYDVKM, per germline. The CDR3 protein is CASSSGGTGLRNTIYF. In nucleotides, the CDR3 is TGTGCCAGCAGTTCTGGAGGGACAGGTTTAAGAAACACCATATATTTT.

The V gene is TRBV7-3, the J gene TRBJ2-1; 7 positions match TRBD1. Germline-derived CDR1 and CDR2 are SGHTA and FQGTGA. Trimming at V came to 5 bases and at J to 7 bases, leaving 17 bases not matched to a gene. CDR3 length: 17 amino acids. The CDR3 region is CASSPGQVGSLRNEQFF. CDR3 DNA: TGTGCCAGCAGCCCTGGACAGGTGGGTTCGCTAAGGAATGAGCAGTTCTTC.

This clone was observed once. The CDR3 here is CASSSTGGVYEQYF. The DNA for the CDR3 is TGTGCCAGCAGTTCGACAGGGGGCGTGTACGAGCAGTACTTC. V is TRBV28 and J is TRBJ2-7; 10 bases fit TRBD1. CDR1 and CDR2 from the germline V gene are MDHEN and SYDVKM. The CDR3 has 14 amino acids. The V and J ends lost 4 bases and 4 bases, in that order; junction bases with no gene match: 4.

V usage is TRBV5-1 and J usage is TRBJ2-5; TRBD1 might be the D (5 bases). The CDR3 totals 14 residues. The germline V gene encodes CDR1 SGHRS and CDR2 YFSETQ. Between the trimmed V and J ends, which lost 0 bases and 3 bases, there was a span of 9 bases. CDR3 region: CASSLEWGEETQYF. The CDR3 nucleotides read TGCGCCAGCAGCTTGGAATGGGGCGAAGAGACCCAGTACTTC.

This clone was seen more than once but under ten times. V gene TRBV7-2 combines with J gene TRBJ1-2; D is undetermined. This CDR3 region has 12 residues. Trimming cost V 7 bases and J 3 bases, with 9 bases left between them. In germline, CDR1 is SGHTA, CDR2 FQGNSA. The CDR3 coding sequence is TGTGCCAGCAAGATTCAGGACTATGGCTACACCTTC. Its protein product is CASKIQDYGYTF.

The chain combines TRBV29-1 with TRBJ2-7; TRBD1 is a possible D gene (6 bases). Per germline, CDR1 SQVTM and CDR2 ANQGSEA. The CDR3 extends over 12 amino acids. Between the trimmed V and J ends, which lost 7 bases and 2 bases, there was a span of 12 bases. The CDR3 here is CSGQTGTYEQYF. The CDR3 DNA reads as TGCAGCGGCCAGACAGGTACCTACGAGCAGTACTTC.

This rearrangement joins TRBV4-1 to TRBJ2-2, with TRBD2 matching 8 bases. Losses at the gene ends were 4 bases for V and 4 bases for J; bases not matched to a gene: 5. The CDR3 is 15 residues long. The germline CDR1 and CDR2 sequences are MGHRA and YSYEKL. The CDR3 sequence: CASSLSGTGTGELFF. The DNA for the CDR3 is TGCGCCAGCAGCCTTAGCGGGACGGGCACCGGGGAGCTGTTTTTT.

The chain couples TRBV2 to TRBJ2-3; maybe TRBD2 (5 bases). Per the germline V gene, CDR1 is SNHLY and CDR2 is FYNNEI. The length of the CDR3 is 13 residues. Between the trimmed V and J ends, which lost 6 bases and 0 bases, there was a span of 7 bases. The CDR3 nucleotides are TGTGCCAGCAGCTGGACTAGCACAGATACGCAGTATTTT. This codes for CASSWTSTDTQYF.

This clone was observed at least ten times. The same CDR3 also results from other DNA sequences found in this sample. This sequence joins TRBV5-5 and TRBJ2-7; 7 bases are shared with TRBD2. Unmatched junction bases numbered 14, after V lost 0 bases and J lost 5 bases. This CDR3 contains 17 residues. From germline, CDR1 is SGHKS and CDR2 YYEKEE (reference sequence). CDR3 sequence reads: CASSLVALQRDGDEQYF. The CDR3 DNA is TGTGCCAGCAGCTTGGTAGCCCTCCAGCGGGATGGGGACGAGCAGTACTTC. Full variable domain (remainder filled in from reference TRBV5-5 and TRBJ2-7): DAGVTQSPTHLIKTRGQQVTLRCSPISGHKSVSWYQQVLGQGPQFIFQYYEKEERGRGNFPDRFSARQFPNYSSELNVNALLLGDSALYLCASSLVALQRDGDEQYFGPGTRLTVT.

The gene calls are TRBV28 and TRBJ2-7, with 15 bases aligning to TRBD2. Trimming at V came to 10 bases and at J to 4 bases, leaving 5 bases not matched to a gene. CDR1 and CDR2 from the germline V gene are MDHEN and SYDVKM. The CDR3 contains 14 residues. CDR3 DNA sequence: TGTGCCACCTCGGGACTAGCGGGAGGTTACGAGCAGTACTTC. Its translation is CATSGLAGGYEQYF.

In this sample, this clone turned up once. The chain's CDR3 is CASSRDLGGEEQFF. The CDR3 nucleotides are TGTGCCAGCAGCCGGGACTTAGGGGGCGAAGAGCAGTTCTTC. The rearrangement joins TRBV5-4 to TRBJ2-1, with D maybe TRBD1 (7 bases). CDR3 length: 14 residues. Germline CDR1 is SGHNT and CDR2 is YYREEE (reference sequence). The V end lost 4 bases, the J end lost 10 bases, and 18 bases lay between the germline ends.

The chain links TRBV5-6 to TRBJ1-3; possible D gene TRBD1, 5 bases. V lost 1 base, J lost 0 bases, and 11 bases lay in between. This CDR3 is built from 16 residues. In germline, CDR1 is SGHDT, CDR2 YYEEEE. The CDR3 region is CASSLTGASSGNTIYF. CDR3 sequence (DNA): TGTGCCAGCAGCTTGACAGGTGCCAGCTCTGGAAACACCATATATTTT.

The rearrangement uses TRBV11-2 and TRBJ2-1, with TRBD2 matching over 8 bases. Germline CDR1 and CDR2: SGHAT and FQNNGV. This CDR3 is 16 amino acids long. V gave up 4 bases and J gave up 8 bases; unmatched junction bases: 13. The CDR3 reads CASSSTGTSYGYEQFF. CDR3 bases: TGTGCCAGCAGCTCAACCGGGACTAGTTATGGCTATGAGCAGTTCTTC.

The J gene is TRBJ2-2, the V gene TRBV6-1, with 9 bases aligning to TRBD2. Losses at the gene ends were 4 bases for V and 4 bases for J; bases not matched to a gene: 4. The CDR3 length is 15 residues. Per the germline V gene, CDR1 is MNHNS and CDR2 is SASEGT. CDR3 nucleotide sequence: TGTGCCAGCAGTGCGACTAGCGGTCCCACCGGGGAGCTGTTTTTT. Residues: CASSATSGPTGELFF.

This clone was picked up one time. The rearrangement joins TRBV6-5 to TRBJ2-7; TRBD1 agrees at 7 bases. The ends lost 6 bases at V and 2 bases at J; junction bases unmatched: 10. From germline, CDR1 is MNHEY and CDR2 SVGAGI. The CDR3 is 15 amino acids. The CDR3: CASRTRQGRPYEQYF. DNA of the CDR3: TGTGCCAGCAGAACTAGACAGGGTCGGCCCTACGAGCAGTACTTC.